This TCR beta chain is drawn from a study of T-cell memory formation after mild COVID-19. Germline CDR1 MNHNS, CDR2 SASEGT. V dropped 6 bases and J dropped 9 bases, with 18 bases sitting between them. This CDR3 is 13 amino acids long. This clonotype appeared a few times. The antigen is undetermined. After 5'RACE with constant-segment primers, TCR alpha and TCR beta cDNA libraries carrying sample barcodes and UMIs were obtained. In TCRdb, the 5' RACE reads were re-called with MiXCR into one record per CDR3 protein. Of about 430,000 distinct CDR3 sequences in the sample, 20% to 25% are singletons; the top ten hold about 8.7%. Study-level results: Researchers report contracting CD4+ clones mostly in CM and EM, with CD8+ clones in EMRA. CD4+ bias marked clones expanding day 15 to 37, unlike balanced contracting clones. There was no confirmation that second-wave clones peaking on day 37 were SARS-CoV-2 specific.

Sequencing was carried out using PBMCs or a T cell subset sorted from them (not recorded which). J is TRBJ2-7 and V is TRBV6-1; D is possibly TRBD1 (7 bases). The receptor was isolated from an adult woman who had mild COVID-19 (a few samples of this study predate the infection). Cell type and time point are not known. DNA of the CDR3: TGTGCCAGCAGCGGGACAGCGCTGGGAGGGCAGTACTTC. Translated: CASSGTALGGQYF.